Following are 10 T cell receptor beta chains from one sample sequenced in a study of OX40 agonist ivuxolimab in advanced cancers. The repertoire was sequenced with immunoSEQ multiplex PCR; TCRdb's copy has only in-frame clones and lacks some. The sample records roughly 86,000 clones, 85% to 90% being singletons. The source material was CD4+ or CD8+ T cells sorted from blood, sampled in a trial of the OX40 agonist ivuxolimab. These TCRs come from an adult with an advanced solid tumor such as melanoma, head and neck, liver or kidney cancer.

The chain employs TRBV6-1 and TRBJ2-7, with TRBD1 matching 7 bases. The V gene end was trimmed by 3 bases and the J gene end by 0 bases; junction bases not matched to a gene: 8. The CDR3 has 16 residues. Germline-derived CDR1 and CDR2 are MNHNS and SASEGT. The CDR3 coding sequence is TGTGCCAGCAGTGACCCCGGTGGGGACAGCTCCTACGAGCAGTACTTC. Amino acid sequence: CASSDPGGDSSYEQYF.

CDR3 protein: CATIQDRQEGYTF. The DNA of the CDR3 is TGTGCCACAATACAGGACAGGCAGGAAGGCTACACCTTC. The V call is TRBV2, the J call TRBJ1-2, with TRBD1 matching over 7 bases. CDR1 is SNHLY and CDR2 is FYNNEI in the germline V gene. V shed 10 bases and J 8 bases; nucleotides not matched to a gene: 13. CDR3 length: 13 amino acids.

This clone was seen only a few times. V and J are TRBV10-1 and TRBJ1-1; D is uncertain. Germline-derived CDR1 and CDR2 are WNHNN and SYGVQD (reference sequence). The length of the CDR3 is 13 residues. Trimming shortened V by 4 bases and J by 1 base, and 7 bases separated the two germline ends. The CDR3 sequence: CASSVTKNTEAFF. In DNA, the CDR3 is TGCGCCAGCAGTGTTACCAAGAACACTGAAGCTTTCTTT.

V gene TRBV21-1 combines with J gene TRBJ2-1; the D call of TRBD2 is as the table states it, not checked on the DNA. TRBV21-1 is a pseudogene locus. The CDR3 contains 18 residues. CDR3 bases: TGTGCCAGCAGCAAAGTATCATGGGGGAGGGCTTCCTACAATGAGCAGTTCTTC. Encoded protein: CASSKVSWGRASYNEQFF.

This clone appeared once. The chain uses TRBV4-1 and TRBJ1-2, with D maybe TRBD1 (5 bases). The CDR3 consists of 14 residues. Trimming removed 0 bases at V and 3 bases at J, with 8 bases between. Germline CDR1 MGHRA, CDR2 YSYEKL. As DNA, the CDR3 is TGCGCCAGCAGCCAAGATCTGGGGGACTATGGCTACACCTTC. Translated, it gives CASSQDLGDYGYTF.

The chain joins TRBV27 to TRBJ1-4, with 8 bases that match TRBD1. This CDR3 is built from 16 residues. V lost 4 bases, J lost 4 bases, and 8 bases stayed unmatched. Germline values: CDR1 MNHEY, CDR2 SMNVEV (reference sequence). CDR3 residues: CASSSNRGGFNEKLFF. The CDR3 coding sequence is TGTGCCAGCAGTTCGAACAGGGGGGGTTTTAATGAAAAACTGTTTTTT.

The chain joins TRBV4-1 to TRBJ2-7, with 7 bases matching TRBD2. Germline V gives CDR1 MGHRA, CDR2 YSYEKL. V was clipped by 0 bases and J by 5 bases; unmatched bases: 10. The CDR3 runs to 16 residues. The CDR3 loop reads CASSQDMQGRGDEQYF. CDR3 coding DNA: TGCGCCAGCAGCCAAGATATGCAGGGCCGGGGGGACGAGCAGTACTTC.

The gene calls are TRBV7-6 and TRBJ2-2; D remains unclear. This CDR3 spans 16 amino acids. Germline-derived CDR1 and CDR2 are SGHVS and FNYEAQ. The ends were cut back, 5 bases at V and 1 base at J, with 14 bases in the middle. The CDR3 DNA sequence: TGTGCCAGCAGCCTGGAAACTGCCAGGAACACCGGGGAGCTGTTTTTT. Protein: CASSLETARNTGELFF. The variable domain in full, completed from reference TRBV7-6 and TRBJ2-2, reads GAGVSQSPRYKVTKRGQDVALRCDPISGHVSLYWYRQALGQGPEFLTYFNYEAQQDKSGLPNDRFSAERPEGSISTLTIQRTEQRDSAMYRCASSLETARNTGELFFGEGSRLTVL.

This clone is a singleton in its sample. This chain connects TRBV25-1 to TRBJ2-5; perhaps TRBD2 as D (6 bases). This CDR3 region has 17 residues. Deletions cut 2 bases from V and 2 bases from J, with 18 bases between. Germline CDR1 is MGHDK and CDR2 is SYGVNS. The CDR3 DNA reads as TGTGCCAGCAGTGAAGCCGGCTCTTTAGCGGCTCAAGAGACCCAGTACTTC. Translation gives CASSEAGSLAAQETQYF.

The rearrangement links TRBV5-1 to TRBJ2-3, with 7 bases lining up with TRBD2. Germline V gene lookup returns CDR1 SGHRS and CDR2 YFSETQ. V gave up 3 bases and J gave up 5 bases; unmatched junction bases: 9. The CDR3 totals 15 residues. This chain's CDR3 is CASSSATQRGDTQYF. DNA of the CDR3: TGCGCCAGCAGCTCCGCGACCCAGCGGGGAGATACGCAGTATTTT.